This TCR beta chain was obtained from a study of T cells in Graves' hyperthyroidism and ophthalmopathy. Amplification of TCR beta CDR3 regions was performed using RNA transcripts as template. In the first-round RT-PCR of the TCR CDR3, the HTBI primer set was used. TCRdb reprocessed the multiplex PCR reads with MiXCR, giving one entry per CDR3 protein. The data contain over 450,000 distinct CDR3 sequences, roughly 14% of them singletons. The table lists this clonotype with a few counts. The antigen is undetermined. Patients aged 18 to 65 had newly diagnosed hyperthyroidism lasting under 2 months. Fresh peripheral blood, approximately 10 ml, yielded the PBMCs. Whole-study results and caveats: Blood also carried most thyroid clonotypes expanded above 0.001. Ophthalmopathy onset followed model prediction by a median about 6.9 months.

The ends lost 4 bases at V and 4 bases at J; junction bases unmatched: 7. CDR1 and CDR2 from the germline V gene are MGHRA and YSYEKL. The length of the CDR3 is 16 residues. The source material was blood. J is TRBJ2-1 and V is TRBV4-1, with 10 nucleotides matching TRBD2. This receptor was identified in a woman aged 18 to 35 with Graves' hyperthyroidism. The CDR3 nucleotides are TGCGCCAGCAGCCTTCAGGAGACTAGCGGGTACAATGAGCAGTTCTTC. Protein product: CASSLQETSGYNEQFF.